What follows are 13 T cell receptor beta chains derived from one specimen sequenced in a study of blood T cells in healthy people across ages. PCR was performed a second time for 7 to 11 cycles using a sample-barcoded 5' primer and a J-beta primer mix. One entry per CDR3 protein, called by TCRdb with MiXCR from the 5' RACE reads. The data show about 570,000 distinct CDR3 sequences, approximately 30% seen once. Sequenced: blood. The receptors here all came from a woman aged 70-85 years in good health.

This clonotype has just a few counts. The genes are TRBV5-1 and TRBJ2-3, with 7 positions matching TRBD2. Per germline, CDR1 SGHRS and CDR2 YFSETQ. CDR3 length: 17 amino acids. The junction had 15 bases not matched to a gene; V was cut back by 7 bases and J by 1 base. The CDR3 DNA is TGCGCCAGCCGGCGGCTAGCGGATGCTTCTCGCACAGATACGCAGTATTTT. This gives the protein CASRRLADASRTDTQYF.

This clonotype has a handful of counts. The V gene is TRBV6-2 or TRBV6-3, the J gene TRBJ2-1, with D perhaps TRBD2 (7 bases). Germline loops: CDR1 MNHEY, CDR2 SVGEGT. This CDR3 contains 15 residues. V dropped 4 bases and J dropped 5 bases, with 15 bases sitting between them. CDR3 sequence (DNA): TGTGCCAGCAGTTCAGGGGCTAGCGGAAACAATGAGCAGTTCTTC. Protein: CASSSGASGNNEQFF.

The chain recombines TRBV25-1 with TRBJ2-3, with D possibly matching TRBD2 (6 bases). The germline gives CDR1 MGHDK, CDR2 SYGVNS. CDR3 length: 14 amino acids. The germline V and J ends were trimmed by 2 bases and 4 bases, with 10 bases remaining between them. CDR3 loop: CASSERGVPDTQYF. The CDR3 nucleotides are TGTGCCAGCAGTGAACGCGGGGTCCCAGATACGCAGTATTTT.

This clonotype turned up a few times. This chain uses TRBV20-1 with TRBJ2-7, with 9 bases matching TRBD2. The CDR3 contains 15 residues. Germline CDR1 and CDR2: DFQATT and SNEGSKA (reference sequence). V lost 3 bases to trimming and J lost 6 bases; unmatched junction nucleotides: 12. CDR3: CSASGLGGGAAEQYF. The CDR3 nucleotides read TGCAGTGCTAGCGGATTAGGCGGGGGGGCCGCCGAGCAGTACTTC.

This clonotype was picked up a small number of times. The junction and the germline gene differ at one end; a read error may be behind it. This sequence joins TRBV7-3 and TRBJ2-3; 13 nucleotides agree with TRBD2. Per germline, CDR1 SGHTA and CDR2 FQGTGA. The CDR3 is made up of 17 amino acids. The CDR3 protein is CASSLTGTSGAKDTQYF. Here the CDR3 DNA reads TGTGCCAGCAGCCTAACGGGGACTAGCGGGGCCAAAGATACGCAGTATTTT.

The V call is TRBV20-1, the J call TRBJ2-1; the match to TRBD2 covers 10 bases. Trimming at V came to 2 bases and at J to 2 bases, leaving 3 bases not matched to a gene. Germline values: CDR1 DFQATT, CDR2 SNEGSKA (reference sequence). CDR3 length equals 15 residues. Here the CDR3 reads CSARRTSGAYNEQFF. CDR3 sequence (DNA): TGCAGTGCTAGAAGGACTAGCGGAGCCTACAATGAGCAGTTCTTC.

A note on this clonotype: A junction boundary mismatches the germline segment, possibly from a read error. V and J are TRBV5-1 and TRBJ2-1, with 7 bases that match TRBD1. The CDR3 runs to 15 residues. Germline CDR1 reads SGHRS; CDR2 reads YFSETQ. The CDR3 bases are TGCGCCAGCAGCCAGACTACAGGGGTAGGCGAGACCCAGCACTTC. It codes for CASSQTTGVGETQHF.

The chain employs TRBV29-1 and TRBJ2-7; D remains unclear. Trimming removed 4 bases at V and 0 bases at J, with 10 bases between. The CDR3 consists of 13 residues. CDR1 and CDR2 (germline): SQVTM, ANQGSEA. The CDR3 DNA reads TGCAGCGTTGGATCGGGCAGCTCCTACGAGCAGTACTTC. Translation: CSVGSGSSYEQYF.

This clonotype was found many times. V usage is TRBV18 and J usage is TRBJ2-1, with D uncertain. CDR1 is KGHSH, CDR2 LQKENI, per germline. Trimming took 4 bases from V and 0 from J, leaving 10 bases between them. The CDR3 runs 15 residues. The CDR3 coding sequence is TGTGCCAGCTCACGAGGCCAGTCCTCCTACAATGAGCAGTTCTTC. This codes for CASSRGQSSYNEQFF. The variable domain in full, with the rest retrieved from reference TRBV18 and TRBJ2-1, is NAGVMQNPRHLVRRRGQEARLRCSPMKGHSHVYWYRQLPEEGLKFMVYLQKENIIDESGMPKERFSAEFPKEGPSILRIQQVVRGDSAAYFCASSRGQSSYNEQFFGPGTRLTVL.

This clonotype showed up just a few times. The V and J genes are TRBV10-3 and TRBJ2-5, with D hard to call. The J call may be faulty, since TRBJ2-1 better matches the DNA end. The CDR3 consists of 14 residues. Germline assignment: CDR1 ENHRY and CDR2 SYGVKD. CDR3 loop: CAISESKADNEQFF. CDR3 bases: TGTGCCATCAGTGAGTCGAAGGCAGACAATGAGCAGTTCTTC.

This clonotype was detected only a few times. The junction differs from germline at one of its ends, possibly a read error. V gene TRBV18 combines with J gene TRBJ2-5, with 7 bases matching TRBD1. Germline loops: CDR1 KGHSH, CDR2 LQKENI. The CDR3 is 12 residues long. CDR3 in amino acids: CASSPPGDRVFF. DNA of the CDR3: TGTGCCAGCTCACCACCGGGCGACAGGGTCTTCTTC. The full variable domain, in which reference TRBV18 and TRBJ2-5 provide the parts outside the CDR3, is NAGVMQNPRHLVRRRGQEARLRCSPMKGHSHVYWYRQLPEEGLKFMVYLQKENIIDESGMPKERFSAEFPKEGPSILRIQQVVRGDSAAYFCASSPPGDRVFFGPGTRLLVL.

This clonotype was observed a few times. The rearrangement links TRBV28 to TRBJ2-6, with 8 bases aligning to TRBD1. J gave up 2 bases and V 10 bases, and 7 bases lay outside the gene matches. The CDR3 has 15 residues. Per germline, CDR1 MDHEN and CDR2 SYDVKM. This CDR3 reads CATGTGGPGANVLTF. The CDR3 DNA reads TGTGCCACCGGGACAGGAGGCCCTGGGGCCAACGTCCTGACTTTC.

The V gene is TRBV7-8, the J gene TRBJ1-4; D remains ambiguous. V shed 5 bases and J shed 4 bases, with 17 bases lying between them. CDR3 length: 16 residues. Per germline, CDR1 SGHVS and CDR2 FQNEAQ. The CDR3 loop reads CASSPLLGRGNEKLFF. The CDR3 DNA reads as TGTGCCAGCAGCCCCCTCCTCGGGCGGGGTAATGAAAAACTGTTTTTT.